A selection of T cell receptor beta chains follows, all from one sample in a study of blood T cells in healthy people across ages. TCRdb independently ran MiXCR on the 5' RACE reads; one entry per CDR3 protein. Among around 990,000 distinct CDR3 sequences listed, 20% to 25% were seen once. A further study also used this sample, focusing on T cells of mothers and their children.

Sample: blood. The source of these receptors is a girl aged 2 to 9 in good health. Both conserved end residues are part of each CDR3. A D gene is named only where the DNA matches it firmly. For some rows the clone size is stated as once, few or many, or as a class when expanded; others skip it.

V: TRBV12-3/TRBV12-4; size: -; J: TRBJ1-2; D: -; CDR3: CASSATGTLPKGYTF; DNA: TGTGCCAGCAGTGCCACCGGGACCCTCCCGAAGGGCTACACCTTC
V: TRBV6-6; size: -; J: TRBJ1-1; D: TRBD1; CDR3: CASSPDRGRESEAFF; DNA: TGTGCCAGCAGCCCGGACAGGGGAAGAGAAAGTGAAGCTTTCTTT
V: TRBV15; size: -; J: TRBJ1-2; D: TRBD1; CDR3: CATSRDLGGTGDYGYTF; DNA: TGTGCCACCAGCAGAGATCTTGGGGGGACAGGAGACTATGGCTACACCTTC
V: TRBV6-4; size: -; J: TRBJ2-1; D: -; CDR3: CASSVQALAREQFF; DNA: TGTGCCAGCAGTGTACAGGCTCTCGCTCGGGAGCAGTTCTTC
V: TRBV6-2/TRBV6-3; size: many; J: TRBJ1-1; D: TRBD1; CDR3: CASRTGGTEAFF; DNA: TGTGCTAGCAGGACAGGGGGCACTGAAGCTTTCTTT
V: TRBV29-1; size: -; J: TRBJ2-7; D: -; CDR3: CSVEVGAGGGNEQYF; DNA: TGCAGCGTTGAAGTAGGTGCCGGGGGCGGGAACGAGCAGTACTTC
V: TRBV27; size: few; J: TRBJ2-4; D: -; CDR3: CASSPHREAKNIQYF; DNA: TGTGCCAGCAGTCCACACCGAGAAGCCAAAAACATTCAGTACTTC
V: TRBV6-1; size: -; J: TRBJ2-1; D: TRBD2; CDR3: CASSPIRLTSASSYNEQFF; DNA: TGTGCCAGCAGTCCTATCAGATTGACTAGCGCTAGCTCCTACAATGAGCAGTTCTTC
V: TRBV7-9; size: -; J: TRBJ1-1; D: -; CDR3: CASSFPQANTEAFF; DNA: TGTGCCAGCAGTTTTCCCCAGGCGAACACTGAAGCTTTCTTT
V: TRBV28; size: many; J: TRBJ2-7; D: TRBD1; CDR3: CASSLTGGSYEQYF; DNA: TGTGCCAGCAGCTTGACAGGGGGCTCCTACGAGCAGTACTTC
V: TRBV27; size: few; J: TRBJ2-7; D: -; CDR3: CASSIQGTHEQYF; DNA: TGTGCCAGCTCGATACAGGGAACCCACGAGCAGTACTTC
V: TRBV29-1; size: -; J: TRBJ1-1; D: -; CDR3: CSVEGSGTAAFF; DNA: TGCAGCGTTGAAGGGTCCGGGACTGCAGCTTTCTTT
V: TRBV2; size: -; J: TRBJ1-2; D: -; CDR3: CASTSSGQRGIYGYTF; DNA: TGTGCCAGCACTAGTTCTGGGCAGAGGGGGATATATGGCTACACCTTC
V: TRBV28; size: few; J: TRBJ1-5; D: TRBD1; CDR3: CASSPVGTGYRAQHF; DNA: TGTGCCAGCAGCCCGGTCGGGACAGGGTACCGGGCCCAGCATTTT
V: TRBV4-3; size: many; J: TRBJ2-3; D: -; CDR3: CASSPGGSTDTQYF; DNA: TGCGCCAGCAGCCCTGGGGGTAGCACAGATACGCAGTATTTT
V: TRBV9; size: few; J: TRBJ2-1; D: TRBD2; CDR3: CASSSNLFSGGVREQFF; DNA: TGTGCCAGCAGCTCAAACTTATTTAGCGGGGGGGTACGGGAGCAGTTCTTC
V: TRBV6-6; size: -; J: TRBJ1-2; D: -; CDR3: CASSYSQDLYGYTF; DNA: TGTGCCAGCAGTTACTCCCAAGACCTCTATGGCTACACCTTC
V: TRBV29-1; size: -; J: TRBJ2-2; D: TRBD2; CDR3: CSVEKAGENTGERFF; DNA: TGCAGCGTGGAAAAAGCGGGAGAGAACACCGGGGAGCGGTTTTTT
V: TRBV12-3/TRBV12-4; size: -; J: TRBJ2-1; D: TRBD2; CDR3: CASTPGLDNRNEQFF; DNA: TGTGCCAGCACTCCGGGACTAGATAATAGGAATGAGCAGTTCTTC
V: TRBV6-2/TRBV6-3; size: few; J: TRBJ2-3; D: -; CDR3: CAGSYSTDSDTQYF; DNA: TGTGCCGGCAGTTACTCGACAGACTCAGATACGCAGTATTTT
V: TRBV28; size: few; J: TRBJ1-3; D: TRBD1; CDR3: CASSPTGTATRNTIYF; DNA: TGTGCCAGCAGTCCAACTGGGACAGCTACAAGAAACACCATATATTTT
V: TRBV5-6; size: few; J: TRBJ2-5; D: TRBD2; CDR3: CASSPPWLAVEETQYF; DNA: TGTGCCAGCAGCCCCCCTTGGCTAGCGGTGGAGGAGACCCAGTACTTC
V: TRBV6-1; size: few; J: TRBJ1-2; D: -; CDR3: CASSERAAANYGYTF; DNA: TGTGCCAGCAGTGAAAGGGCAGCCGCTAACTATGGCTACACCTTC
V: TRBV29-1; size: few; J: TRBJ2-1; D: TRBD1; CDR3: CSVEGRGTGLGNEQFF; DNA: TGCAGCGTTGAGGGTAGGGGGACAGGACTCGGCAATGAGCAGTTCTTC
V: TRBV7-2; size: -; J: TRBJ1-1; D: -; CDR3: CASSVEGWGTEAFF; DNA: TGTGCCAGCAGCGTAGAAGGATGGGGCACTGAAGCTTTCTTT
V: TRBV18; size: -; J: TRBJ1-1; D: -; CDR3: CASSPTTTEAFF; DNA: TGTGCCAGCTCACCTACAACCACTGAAGCTTTCTTT
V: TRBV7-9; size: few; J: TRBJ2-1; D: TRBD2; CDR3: CASSDGTSDYNEQFF; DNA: TGTGCCAGCAGCGATGGGACTAGCGACTACAATGAGCAGTTCTTC
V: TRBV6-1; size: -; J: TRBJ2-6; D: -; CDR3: CASSKQGGSGANVLTF; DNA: TGTGCCAGCAGTAAACAGGGGGGGTCTGGGGCCAACGTCCTGACTTTC
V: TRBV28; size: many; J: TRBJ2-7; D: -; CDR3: CASRGPLGEQYF; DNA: TGTGCCAGCAGAGGACCCCTGGGCGAGCAGTACTTC
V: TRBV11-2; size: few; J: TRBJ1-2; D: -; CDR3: CASSLVEDKGYTF; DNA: TGTGCCAGCAGCTTAGTCGAGGACAAAGGCTACACCTTC
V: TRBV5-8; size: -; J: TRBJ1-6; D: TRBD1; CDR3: CASSWIKGQGVPMDSPLHF; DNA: TGTGCCAGCAGCTGGATCAAGGGACAGGGGGTCCCCATGGATTCACCCCTCCACTTT
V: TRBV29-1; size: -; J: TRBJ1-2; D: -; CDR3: CSVVSTGIGHTF; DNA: TGCAGCGTTGTCTCCACCGGGATAGGACACACCTTC
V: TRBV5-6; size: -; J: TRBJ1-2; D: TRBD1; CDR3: CASSAWDSEFNYGYTF; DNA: TGTGCCAGCAGCGCCTGGGACAGCGAATTTAACTATGGCTACACCTTC
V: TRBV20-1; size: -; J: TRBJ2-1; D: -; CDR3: CSAPWVNEQFF; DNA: TGCAGTGCTCCCTGGGTCAATGAGCAGTTCTTC
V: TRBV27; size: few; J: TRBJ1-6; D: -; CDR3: CASSSSFGALNSPLHF; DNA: TGTGCCAGCAGTTCGTCCTTCGGGGCCTTAAATTCACCCCTCCACTTT
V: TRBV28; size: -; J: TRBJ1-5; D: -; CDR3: CASSFAGMSNQPQHF; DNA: TGTGCCAGCAGTTTTGCAGGGATGAGCAATCAGCCCCAGCATTTT
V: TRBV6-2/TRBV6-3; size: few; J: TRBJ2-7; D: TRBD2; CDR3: CASSYPGRDTYEQYF; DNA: TGTGCCAGCAGTTACCCCGGGAGGGACACCTACGAGCAGTACTTC
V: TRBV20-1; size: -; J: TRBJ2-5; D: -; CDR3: CSARDFRLDLETQYF; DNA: TGCAGTGCTAGAGATTTTCGACTTGATCTAGAGACCCAGTACTTC
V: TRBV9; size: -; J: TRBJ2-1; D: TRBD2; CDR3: CASSVKKGLAGGYNEQFF; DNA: TGTGCCAGCAGCGTAAAGAAGGGTCTAGCGGGAGGATACAATGAGCAGTTCTTC
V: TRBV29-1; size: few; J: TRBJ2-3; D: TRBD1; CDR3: CSVEIHPGQGRADTQYF; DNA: TGCAGTGTTGAAATCCATCCGGGACAGGGAAGGGCAGATACGCAGTATTTT
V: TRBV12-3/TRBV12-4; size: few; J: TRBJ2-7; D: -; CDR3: CASSLGFAEGISYEQYF; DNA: TGTGCCAGCAGTTTAGGCTTCGCGGAAGGGATTTCCTACGAGCAGTACTTC
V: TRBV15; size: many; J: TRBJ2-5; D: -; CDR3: CATSRDQETQYF; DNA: TGTGCCACCAGCAGAGATCAGGAGACCCAGTACTTC
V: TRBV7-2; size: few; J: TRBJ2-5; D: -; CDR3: CASSLRGGTLETQYF; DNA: TGTGCCAGCAGCTTAAGGGGTGGGACATTAGAGACCCAGTACTTC
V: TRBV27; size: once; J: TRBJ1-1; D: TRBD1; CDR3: CASSFFPLRDRDTEAFF; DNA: TGTGCCAGCAGTTTTTTTCCACTCCGGGACAGGGACACTGAAGCTTTCTTT
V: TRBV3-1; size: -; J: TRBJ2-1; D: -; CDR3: CASSQDHQSYNEQFF; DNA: TGTGCCAGCAGCCAAGACCATCAGTCCTACAACGAGCAGTTCTTC
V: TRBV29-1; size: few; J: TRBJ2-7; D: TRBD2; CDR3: CSVDLAGGPYEQYF; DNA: TGCAGCGTAGACTTAGCGGGAGGGCCCTACGAGCAGTACTTC
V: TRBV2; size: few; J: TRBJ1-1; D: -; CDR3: CASSSIRNTEAFF; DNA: TGTGCCAGCAGTTCCATCAGGAACACTGAAGCATTCTTT
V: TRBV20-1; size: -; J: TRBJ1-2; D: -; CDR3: CSAIRTDKSYGYTF; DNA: TGCAGTGCTATTAGGACAGATAAATCCTATGGCTACACCTTC
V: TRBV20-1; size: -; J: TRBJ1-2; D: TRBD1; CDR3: CSASGQGESGYTF; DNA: TGCAGTGCTAGTGGACAGGGGGAAAGTGGCTACACCTTC
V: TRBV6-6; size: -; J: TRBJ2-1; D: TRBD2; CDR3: CASSTTSGGYEQFF; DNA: TGTGCCAGCAGCACAACTAGCGGGGGCTATGAGCAGTTCTTC
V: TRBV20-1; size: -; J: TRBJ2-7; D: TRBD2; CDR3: CSPSSGSGNEQYF; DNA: TGCAGTCCTAGTAGCGGGAGCGGGAATGAGCAGTACTTC
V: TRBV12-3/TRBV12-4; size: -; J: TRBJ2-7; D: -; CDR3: CASSFGGDNEQYF; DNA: TGTGCCAGCAGTTTTGGCGGGGACAACGAGCAGTACTTC
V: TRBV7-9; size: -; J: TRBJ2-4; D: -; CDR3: CASSLVAGYSDIQYF; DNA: TGTGCCAGCAGCTTAGTGGCGGGGTACAGCGACATTCAGTACTTC
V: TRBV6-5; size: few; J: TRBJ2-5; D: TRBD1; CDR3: CASSDRVSRETQYF; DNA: TGTGCCAGCAGTGACAGGGTGTCACGGGAGACCCAGTACTTC
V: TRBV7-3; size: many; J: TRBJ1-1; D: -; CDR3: CASSLSPGTEAFF; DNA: TGTGCCAGCAGCTTATCCCCAGGGACTGAAGCTTTCTTT